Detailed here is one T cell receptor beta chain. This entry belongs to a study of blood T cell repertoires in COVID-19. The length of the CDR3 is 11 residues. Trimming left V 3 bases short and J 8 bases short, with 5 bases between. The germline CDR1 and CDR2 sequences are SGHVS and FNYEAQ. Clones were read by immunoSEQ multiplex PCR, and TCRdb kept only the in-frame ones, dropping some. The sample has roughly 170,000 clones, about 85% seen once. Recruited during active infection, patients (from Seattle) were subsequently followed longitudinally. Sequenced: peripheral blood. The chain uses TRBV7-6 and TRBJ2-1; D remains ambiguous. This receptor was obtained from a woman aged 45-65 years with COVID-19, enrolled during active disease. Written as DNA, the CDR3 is TGTGCCAGCAGCTTCGGAGATGAGCAGTTCTTC. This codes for CASSFGDEQFF. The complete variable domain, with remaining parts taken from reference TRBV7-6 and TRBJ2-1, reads GAGVSQSPRYKVTKRGQDVALRCDPISGHVSLYWYRQALGQGPEFLTYFNYEAQQDKSGLPNDRFSAERPEGSISTLTIQRTEQRDSAMYRCASSFGDEQFFGPGTRLTVL.